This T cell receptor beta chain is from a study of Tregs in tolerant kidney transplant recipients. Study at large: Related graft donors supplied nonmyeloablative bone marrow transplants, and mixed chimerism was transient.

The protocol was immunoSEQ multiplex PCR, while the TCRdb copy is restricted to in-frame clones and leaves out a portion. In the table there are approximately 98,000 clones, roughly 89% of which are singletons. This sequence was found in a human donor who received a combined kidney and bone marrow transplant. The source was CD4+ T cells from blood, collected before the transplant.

The DNA of the CDR3 is TGTGCCAGCAGCCTGATGAGCGGGAGTCCTCCCTACGAGCAGTACTTC. Translation: CASSLMSGSPPYEQYF. The chain links TRBV7-8 to TRBJ2-7, with 8 positions matching TRBD2. CDR1 SGHVS and CDR2 FQNEAQ come from the germline V gene. Trimming removed 5 bases from V and 2 bases from J; junction bases left unmatched: 11. This CDR3 comprises 16 residues.